Described below is a single TCR beta chain sequence and its context. The data are from a study of blood T cell repertoires in COVID-19. Study overall: Samples of COVID-19 (acute and convalescent) were obtained from the United States, Italy and Spain. PBMCs, B-cell-depleted T cells, or T cells were the source of the cDNA or gDNA that made up the material.

Per the authors' pipeline: Nucleated cell counts were estimated from reference gene primer amplification. Using immunoSEQ multiplex PCR, the repertoire was profiled, and TCRdb retains in-frame clones only, with some absent. From that table come the V and J calls and clone size; the DNA was used to work out D and trimming. The sample contains about 160,000 clones, 65% to 90% of which appear only once. V lost 1 base and J lost 3, with 5 bases in between. CDR1 is LGHNA, CDR2 YSLEER, per germline. This CDR3 has 13 residues. This sequence joins TRBV4-3 and TRBJ2-3, with D perhaps matching TRBD2 (5 bases). This receptor was identified in a man aged 70-80 years with acute or convalescent COVID-19. The specimen sequenced was peripheral blood. The CDR3 DNA sequence: TGCGCCAGCAGCCAAGGACTAACAGATACGCAGTATTTT. As protein: CASSQGLTDTQYF.